This T cell receptor beta chain was profiled in a study of blood T cells in healthy people across ages. This clonotype has a handful of counts. Germline loops: CDR1 SGHRS, CDR2 YFSETQ. Germline trimming cut 4 bases from V and 7 bases from J; bases unmatched to any gene: 16. The CDR3 has 17 residues. The use of a sample-barcoded 5' primer and a J-beta primer mix characterized a second PCR of roughly 6 to 11 cycles. TCRdb re-called the 5' RACE reads with MiXCR, one entry per CDR3 protein. This sample carries approximately 780,000 distinct CDR3 sequences, roughly 25% of them seen once, and the ten largest clones take approximately 2.9%. These data were also filed under a second study, of T cells of mothers and their children.

The chain joins TRBV5-1 to TRBJ2-1, with 8 bases lining up with TRBD1. Input material: blood. The clonotype originates from a boy between 10 and 17 years old in good health. The CDR3 is CASSVPGQAFVGNEQFF. The CDR3 nucleotides are TGCGCCAGCAGCGTCCCGGGACAGGCTTTCGTGGGGAATGAGCAGTTCTTC. The full variable domain, in which reference TRBV5-1 and TRBJ2-1 provide the parts outside the CDR3, is KAGVTQTPRYLIKTRGQQVTLSCSPISGHRSVSWYQQTPGQGLQFLFEYFSETQRNKGNFPGRFSGRQFSNSRSEMNVSTLELGDSALYLCASSVPGQAFVGNEQFFGPGTRLTVL.